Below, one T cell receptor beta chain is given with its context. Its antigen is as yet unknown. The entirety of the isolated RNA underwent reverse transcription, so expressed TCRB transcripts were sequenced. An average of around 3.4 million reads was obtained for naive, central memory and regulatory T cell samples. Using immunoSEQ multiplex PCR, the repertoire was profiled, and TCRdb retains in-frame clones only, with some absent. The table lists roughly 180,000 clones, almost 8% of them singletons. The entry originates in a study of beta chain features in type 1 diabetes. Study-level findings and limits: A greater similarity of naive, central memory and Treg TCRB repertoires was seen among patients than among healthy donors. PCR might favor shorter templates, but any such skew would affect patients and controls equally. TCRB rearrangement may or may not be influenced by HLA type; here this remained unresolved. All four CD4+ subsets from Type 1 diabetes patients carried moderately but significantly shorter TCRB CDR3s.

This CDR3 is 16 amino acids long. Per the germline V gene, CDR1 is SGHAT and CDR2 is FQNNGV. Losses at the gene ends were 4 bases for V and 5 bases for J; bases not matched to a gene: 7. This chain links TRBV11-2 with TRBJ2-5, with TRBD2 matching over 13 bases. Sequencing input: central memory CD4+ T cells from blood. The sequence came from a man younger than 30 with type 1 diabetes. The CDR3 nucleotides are TGTGCCAGCAGCTGGACTAGCGGGGGCCGGGGGGAGACCCAGTACTTC. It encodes CASSWTSGGRGETQYF.